This T cell receptor (beta chain) was retrieved from a study of T cell changes during pregnancy in multiple sclerosis. This CDR3 region has 15 residues. CDR1 LGHNA and CDR2 YSLEER come from the germline V gene. V lost 1 base and J lost 4; bases outside the gene matches: 4. Assay: immunoSEQ multiplex PCR; the TCRdb copy retains only in-frame clones and omits some. The sample has roughly 90,000 clones, around 90% seen once. Sequencing used peripheral blood, obtained before pregnancy. The chain recombines TRBV4-3 with TRBJ1-3; 7 nucleotides line up with TRBD1. This TCR came from a female donor with multiple sclerosis, enrolled in a pregnancy study. The CDR3: CASSQGPDRGNTIYF. The CDR3 nucleotides are TGCGCCAGCAGCCAAGGTCCGGACAGGGGAAACACCATATATTTT.